This entry is about one TCR beta chain. Germline V gene sequence: CDR1 SGHDN, CDR2 FVKESK. V was cut by 0 bases and J by 1 base, with 15 bases left in between. This CDR3 contains 17 residues. Method: immunoSEQ multiplex PCR; TCRdb's copy keeps in-frame clones and lacks some. This sample carries about 170,000 clones, more than 75% of them seen once, and the ten largest clones take under 3.5%. The data are from a study of blood T cell repertoires in COVID-19. In the study overall: There were acute and convalescent COVID-19 samples, and they came from the United States, Italy and Spain. Sources were T cells, B-cell-depleted T cells, or PBMCs; the material itself was cDNA or gDNA.

The TCR sequence derives from a man between 65 and 85 years old with acute or convalescent COVID-19. The specimen was peripheral blood. This rearrangement joins TRBV14 to TRBJ1-1; no reliable D call. The CDR3 DNA is TGTGCCAGCAGCCAAGACCCCCATGGCAGGTGGAACACTGAAGCTTTCTTT. It is translated as CASSQDPHGRWNTEAFF.